The present TCR beta chain was sequenced within a study of metastatic and nonmetastatic thyroid tumors. As handled by the study authors: Researchers built a distant-metastasis classifier for papillary thyroid cancer that drew on CDR3 differences across clinicopathological groups. With MiXCR, TCRdb called clones anew from the PCR reads. Here the V and J calls rest on TCRdb's processing, not on the authors' analysis. The sample lists approximately 15,000 clones; approximately 20% were seen once. Each patient went into thyroid surgery without having received any treatment. Germline V gives CDR1 SNHLY, CDR2 FYNNEI. The CDR3 totals 16 residues. Trimming shortened V by 1 base and J by 4 bases, and 16 bases separated the two germline ends. This clone was recorded many times.

This clonotype was sampled from a female donor with papillary thyroid cancer or a benign thyroid nodule (not recorded which). Some clones in this sample may be carry-over from other donors' samples. Sequenced: adjacent normal tissue. The chain uses TRBV2 and TRBJ1-2, with TRBD1 as a possible D gene (5 bases). The CDR3 DNA is TGTGCCAGCAGTGAAGGCGGCCAGAAGGGGCTCTATGGCTACACCTTC. The encoded protein is CASSEGGQKGLYGYTF.